The rows below give T cell receptor beta chains drawn from one sample of a study of T cell responses to AZD1222 COVID-19 vaccine. The table came from immunoSEQ multiplex PCR; TCRdb's copy has only in-frame clones and leaves some out. The sample includes around 120,000 clones, 70% to 90% of them seen just once. This specimen consisted of peripheral blood, obtained 28 days after the second AZD1222 dose. The receptor set was obtained from an adult who received the AZD1222 COVID-19 vaccine. Each CDR3 is given with its conserved first and last residue. Fields, in order: CDR3 protein, CDR3 DNA, J gene, V gene, CDR3 length, clone size, D gene. A D gene is named only where the DNA matches it firmly. Only some rows state a clone size, as once, few, many or a class for expanded clones.

CDR3 protein: CASSYSTANEKLFF; CDR3 DNA: TGTGCCAGCAGTTACTCGACAGCTAATGAAAAACTGTTTTTT; J gene: TRBJ1-4; V gene: TRBV6-2/TRBV6-3; CDR3 length: 14; clone size: few; D gene: NA
CDR3 protein: CASSSLDRVADTQYF; CDR3 DNA: TGTGCCAGCAGCTCTCTGGACAGGGTGGCAGATACGCAGTATTTT; J gene: TRBJ2-3; V gene: TRBV7-9; CDR3 length: 15; clone size: once; D gene: TRBD1
CDR3 protein: CASSSPGGVNEKLFF; CDR3 DNA: TGTGCCAGCAGCTCTCCAGGGGGCGTCAATGAAAAACTGTTTTTT; J gene: TRBJ1-4; V gene: TRBV5-4; CDR3 length: 15; clone size: NA; D gene: TRBD1
CDR3 protein: CASSPLGTEGRSNSPLHF; CDR3 DNA: TGTGCCAGCAGTCCCCTAGGGACAGAGGGACGTAGTAATTCACCCCTCCACTTT; J gene: TRBJ1-6; V gene: TRBV27; CDR3 length: 18; clone size: NA; D gene: TRBD1
CDR3 protein: CASSVGSLAKNIQYF; CDR3 DNA: TGTGCCAGCAGCGTAGGATCACTAGCCAAAAACATTCAGTACTTC; J gene: TRBJ2-4; V gene: TRBV9; CDR3 length: 15; clone size: NA; D gene: NA
CDR3 protein: CASQETTASEAFF; CDR3 DNA: TGCGCCAGCCAGGAGACTACAGCGAGTGAAGCTTTCTTT; J gene: TRBJ1-1; V gene: TRBV5-1; CDR3 length: 13; clone size: NA; D gene: NA
CDR3 protein: CASSLGQTNTGELFF; CDR3 DNA: TGTGCCAGCAGCCTCGGACAAACGAACACCGGGGAGCTGTTTTTT; J gene: TRBJ2-2; V gene: TRBV7-2; CDR3 length: 15; clone size: NA; D gene: NA
CDR3 protein: CASSLTNKVTDTQYF; CDR3 DNA: TGTGCCAGCAGCCTCACCAACAAGGTCACAGATACGCAGTATTTT; J gene: TRBJ2-3; V gene: TRBV5-6; CDR3 length: 15; clone size: NA; D gene: NA
CDR3 protein: CASSFRHETGEQFF; CDR3 DNA: TGCGCCAGCAGTTTTAGACACGAGACTGGTGAGCAGTTCTTC; J gene: TRBJ2-1; V gene: TRBV5-1; CDR3 length: 14; clone size: NA; D gene: NA
CDR3 protein: CATSDQPGPRDGYTF; CDR3 DNA: TGTGCCACCAGCGATCAACCGGGACCGCGGGATGGCTACACCTTC; J gene: TRBJ1-2; V gene: TRBV15; CDR3 length: 15; clone size: NA; D gene: NA
CDR3 protein: CASSHRNTGELFF; CDR3 DNA: TGTGCCAGCAGTCACAGGAACACCGGGGAGCTGTTTTTT; J gene: TRBJ2-2; V gene: TRBV5-5; CDR3 length: 13; clone size: NA; D gene: NA
CDR3 protein: CASSLVLQGLGLNTEAFF; CDR3 DNA: TGTGCCAGCAGTTTGGTTCTACAGGGGCTCGGATTGAACACTGAAGCTTTCTTT; J gene: TRBJ1-1; V gene: TRBV28; CDR3 length: 18; clone size: NA; D gene: TRBD1
CDR3 protein: CASSEPLRRTAFF; CDR3 DNA: TGTGCCAGCAGTGAACCCCTCAGGAGGACGGCTTTCTTT; J gene: TRBJ1-1; V gene: TRBV2; CDR3 length: 13; clone size: NA; D gene: NA
CDR3 protein: CASSPLLTGGKTEAFF; CDR3 DNA: TGTGCCAGCTCACCATTATTGACAGGGGGAAAAACAGAAGCTTTCTTT; J gene: TRBJ1-1; V gene: TRBV18; CDR3 length: 16; clone size: once; D gene: TRBD1
CDR3 protein: CASSEVAGTGYTF; CDR3 DNA: TGTGCCAGCAGTGAGGTTGCAGGGACTGGCTACACCTTC; J gene: TRBJ1-2; V gene: TRBV6-1; CDR3 length: 13; clone size: NA; D gene: NA
CDR3 protein: CASSSLGLQADTQYF; CDR3 DNA: TGTGCCAGCAGCTCCCTAGGTCTGCAAGCAGATACGCAGTATTTT; J gene: TRBJ2-3; V gene: TRBV7-2; CDR3 length: 15; clone size: NA; D gene: NA
CDR3 protein: CASSKQGNRGITEAFF; CDR3 DNA: TGTGCCAGTAGTAAACAGGGGAATAGAGGTATTACTGAAGCTTTCTTT; J gene: TRBJ1-1; V gene: TRBV19; CDR3 length: 16; clone size: NA; D gene: TRBD1
CDR3 protein: CAISESRTGGLAGYNEQFF; CDR3 DNA: TGTGCCATCAGTGAGTCTAGGACAGGGGGACTAGCGGGGTACAATGAGCAGTTCTTC; J gene: TRBJ2-1; V gene: TRBV10-3; CDR3 length: 19; clone size: NA; D gene: TRBD2
CDR3 protein: CASSLGLTETRNYNEQFF; CDR3 DNA: TGTGCCAGCAGTTTAGGCCTCACCGAGACTAGGAACTACAATGAGCAGTTCTTC; J gene: TRBJ2-1; V gene: TRBV28; CDR3 length: 18; clone size: NA; D gene: NA
CDR3 protein: CASRGEVHYGYTF; CDR3 DNA: TGTGCCAGCAGGGGGGAGGTGCACTATGGCTACACCTTC; J gene: TRBJ1-2; V gene: TRBV28; CDR3 length: 13; clone size: NA; D gene: NA
CDR3 protein: CASSLLAGGSLPYNEQFF; CDR3 DNA: TGTGCCAGCAGCCTCCTAGCGGGAGGGTCCCTTCCCTACAATGAGCAGTTCTTC; J gene: TRBJ2-1; V gene: TRBV28; CDR3 length: 18; clone size: NA; D gene: TRBD2
CDR3 protein: CASSNGQNDNQPQHF; CDR3 DNA: TGTGCCAGCAGCAACGGACAGAATGACAATCAGCCCCAGCATTTT; J gene: TRBJ1-5; V gene: TRBV2; CDR3 length: 15; clone size: NA; D gene: NA
CDR3 protein: CASSITGPLHF; CDR3 DNA: TGTGCCAGTAGTATCACGGGGCCTCTCCACTTT; J gene: TRBJ1-6; V gene: TRBV19; CDR3 length: 11; clone size: NA; D gene: NA
CDR3 protein: CASSPRQGEEYIF; CDR3 DNA: TGTGCCAGCTCACCTCGACAGGGGGAAGAGTATATCTTC; J gene: TRBJ1-2; V gene: TRBV18; CDR3 length: 13; clone size: once; D gene: TRBD1
CDR3 protein: CASSLRGLAGLSTDTQYF; CDR3 DNA: TGTGCCAGCAGCCTCCGTGGACTAGCGGGGCTTAGCACAGATACGCAGTATTTT; J gene: TRBJ2-3; V gene: TRBV7-2; CDR3 length: 18; clone size: NA; D gene: TRBD2
CDR3 protein: CASSYSKGAGTEAFF; CDR3 DNA: TGTGCCAGCAGTTACTCAAAGGGAGCGGGGACTGAAGCTTTCTTT; J gene: TRBJ1-1; V gene: TRBV6-2/TRBV6-3; CDR3 length: 15; clone size: NA; D gene: NA
CDR3 protein: CASRADTGNGYTF; CDR3 DNA: TGTGCCAGCAGGGCCGACACCGGGAATGGCTACACCTTC; J gene: TRBJ1-2; V gene: TRBV2; CDR3 length: 13; clone size: NA; D gene: NA
CDR3 protein: CASSPRTSGRSREQYF; CDR3 DNA: TGTGCCAGCAGTCCCCGGACTAGCGGGAGATCGCGGGAGCAGTACTTC; J gene: TRBJ2-7; V gene: TRBV2; CDR3 length: 16; clone size: NA; D gene: TRBD2
CDR3 protein: CAISDGVHAGELFF; CDR3 DNA: TGTGCCATCAGTGACGGAGTTCACGCCGGGGAGCTGTTTTTT; J gene: TRBJ2-2; V gene: TRBV10-3; CDR3 length: 14; clone size: NA; D gene: NA
CDR3 protein: CASRFVRADTQYF; CDR3 DNA: TGTGCCAGCAGGTTCGTTCGCGCAGATACGCAGTATTTT; J gene: TRBJ2-3; V gene: TRBV27; CDR3 length: 13; clone size: NA; D gene: NA
CDR3 protein: CASNNRGTESYTF; CDR3 DNA: TGTGCCAGCAACAATCGGGGGACTGAGAGCTACACCTTC; J gene: TRBJ1-2; V gene: TRBV12-3/TRBV12-4; CDR3 length: 13; clone size: once; D gene: NA
CDR3 protein: CASSLHRTKEAFF; CDR3 DNA: TGTGCCAGCAGCCTTCATAGAACAAAGGAAGCTTTCTTT; J gene: TRBJ1-1; V gene: TRBV14; CDR3 length: 13; clone size: NA; D gene: NA
CDR3 protein: CATSLGGRREDTQYF; CDR3 DNA: TGTGCCACCAGTCTAGGCGGCCGAAGGGAAGATACGCAGTATTTT; J gene: TRBJ2-3; V gene: TRBV24-1; CDR3 length: 15; clone size: few; D gene: NA
CDR3 protein: CASSLLASGRGEQYF; CDR3 DNA: TGTGCCAGCAGCTTACTGGCTAGCGGGAGGGGCGAGCAGTACTTC; J gene: TRBJ2-7; V gene: TRBV7-2; CDR3 length: 15; clone size: NA; D gene: TRBD2
CDR3 protein: CASTKRAGDNEQFF; CDR3 DNA: TGTGCCAGCACAAAGCGGGCGGGGGACAATGAGCAGTTCTTC; J gene: TRBJ2-1; V gene: TRBV2; CDR3 length: 14; clone size: NA; D gene: TRBD2
CDR3 protein: CASSPLGGEETQYF; CDR3 DNA: TGTGCCAGCAGCCCACTGGGCGGAGAAGAGACCCAGTACTTC; J gene: TRBJ2-5; V gene: TRBV11-3; CDR3 length: 14; clone size: NA; D gene: NA
CDR3 protein: CASSLASGAYNEQFF; CDR3 DNA: TGCGCCAGCAGTTTGGCTAGCGGGGCCTACAATGAGCAGTTCTTC; J gene: TRBJ2-1; V gene: TRBV5-1; CDR3 length: 15; clone size: NA; D gene: TRBD2
CDR3 protein: CASSLLGTGELFF; CDR3 DNA: TGTGCCAGCAGTTTATTAGGGACCGGGGAGCTGTTTTTT; J gene: TRBJ2-2; V gene: TRBV27; CDR3 length: 13; clone size: NA; D gene: NA
CDR3 protein: CATSERDYYNEQFF; CDR3 DNA: TGTGCCACCAGTGAAAGGGATTATTACAATGAGCAGTTCTTC; J gene: TRBJ2-1; V gene: TRBV24-1; CDR3 length: 14; clone size: once; D gene: NA
CDR3 protein: CASRETGTGNAEAFF; CDR3 DNA: TGTGCCAGCAGAGAAACCGGGACAGGGAACGCTGAAGCTTTCTTT; J gene: TRBJ1-1; V gene: TRBV28; CDR3 length: 15; clone size: once; D gene: TRBD1
CDR3 protein: CASSKQARETQYF; CDR3 DNA: TGTGCCAGCAGTAAACAGGCGCGAGAGACCCAGTACTTC; J gene: TRBJ2-5; V gene: TRBV12-3/TRBV12-4; CDR3 length: 13; clone size: once; D gene: NA
CDR3 protein: CASSQASGSVDTQYF; CDR3 DNA: TGCGCCAGCAGCCAAGCCAGCGGGAGTGTGGATACGCAGTATTTT; J gene: TRBJ2-3; V gene: TRBV4-3; CDR3 length: 15; clone size: NA; D gene: TRBD2
CDR3 protein: CASSVGGLAGGGEQFF; CDR3 DNA: TGTGCCAGCAGCGTAGGAGGACTAGCGGGAGGGGGTGAGCAGTTCTTC; J gene: TRBJ2-1; V gene: TRBV9; CDR3 length: 16; clone size: NA; D gene: TRBD2
CDR3 protein: CASSIANYGYTF; CDR3 DNA: TGTGCCAGTAGTATAGCTAACTATGGCTACACCTTC; J gene: TRBJ1-2; V gene: TRBV19; CDR3 length: 12; clone size: NA; D gene: NA
CDR3 protein: CASSLSTGNGYTF; CDR3 DNA: TGTGCCAGCAGCTTGTCGACAGGGAATGGCTACACCTTC; J gene: TRBJ1-2; V gene: TRBV5-4; CDR3 length: 13; clone size: NA; D gene: TRBD1
CDR3 protein: CASSQDNWGTEAFF; CDR3 DNA: TGTGCCAGCAGCCAAGATAATTGGGGCACTGAAGCTTTCTTT; J gene: TRBJ1-1; V gene: TRBV3-1/TRBV3-2; CDR3 length: 14; clone size: NA; D gene: NA
CDR3 protein: CATSDGTGAYGYTF; CDR3 DNA: TGTGCCACCAGTGACGGGACAGGGGCCTATGGCTACACCTTC; J gene: TRBJ1-2; V gene: TRBV24-1; CDR3 length: 14; clone size: NA; D gene: TRBD1
CDR3 protein: CASSEAHMSF; CDR3 DNA: TGTGCCAGCAGTGAAGCACACATGAGCTTT; J gene: TRBJ1-1; V gene: TRBV6-1; CDR3 length: 10; clone size: few; D gene: NA
CDR3 protein: CASSRGQVNYGYTF; CDR3 DNA: TGTGCCAGCAGTCGAGGACAGGTCAACTATGGCTACACCTTC; J gene: TRBJ1-2; V gene: TRBV27; CDR3 length: 14; clone size: once; D gene: TRBD1
CDR3 protein: CASSAGTENTEAFF; CDR3 DNA: TGTGCCAGCAGCGCAGGGACAGAGAACACTGAAGCTTTCTTT; J gene: TRBJ1-1; V gene: TRBV5-8; CDR3 length: 14; clone size: NA; D gene: TRBD1
CDR3 protein: CAISESRGRSDTQYF; CDR3 DNA: TGTGCCATCAGTGAGTCACGGGGGCGATCAGATACGCAGTATTTT; J gene: TRBJ2-3; V gene: TRBV10-3; CDR3 length: 15; clone size: once; D gene: NA
CDR3 protein: CASSLGVGYTF; CDR3 DNA: TGTGCCAGCAGTTTAGGGGTCGGCTACACCTTC; J gene: TRBJ1-2; V gene: TRBV12-3/TRBV12-4; CDR3 length: 11; clone size: NA; D gene: NA
CDR3 protein: CASRFTPGTGGYSDTQYF; CDR3 DNA: TGTGCCAGCAGGTTTACCCCCGGGACAGGGGGCTATTCAGATACGCAGTATTTT; J gene: TRBJ2-3; V gene: TRBV2; CDR3 length: 18; clone size: NA; D gene: TRBD1